This section outlines one TCR beta chain sequence together with its context. The clone's antigen remains unknown. Base quality data are lacking; no much larger clone is found one base away. Mismatch repair deficiency in every enrolled patient was established by polymerase chain reaction or immunohistochemistry. TCR sequencing was carried out for three patients who responded to pembrolizumab therapy. The phase II trial prospectively evaluated PD-1 blockade with pembrolizumab in advanced mismatch repair-deficient cancers, independent of tissue of origin. Peripheral blood T cell samples were gathered serially, both before PD-1 blockade started and at multiple time points afterward. Blood sampling time points were reported as weeks after the first dose of pembrolizumab. Library preparation was by the immunoSEQ multiplex PCR assay. TCRdb holds this immuneACCESS table with in-frame rearrangements only. Some clones are missing; in checked studies, unresolved V genes explain under half, and the rest has no known cause. A total of 30,000 to 45,000 clones appear in this sample, over 70% of them only once. Under 1.2% of the sample is taken by the ten largest.

This sample was included in a study of PD-1 blockade in mismatch repair-deficient tumors (dated by TCRdb to 2016 to 2017). General notes on the study: Between September 2013 and September 2016, the trial enrolled over 80 consecutive patients with approximately 13 mismatch repair-deficient cancer types, every one of whom had been previously treated and was progressing. Tumor-associated T cell clones in the peripheral blood of patients responding to PD-1 blockade were tracked using deep sequencing of TCR CDR3 regions. Findings and caveats that apply to the study as a whole: Tumor-resident clones, often undetectable in blood before treatment, expanded rapidly after pembrolizumab and then contracted, generally before radiologic responses.

Taken from the germline V gene (reference sequence), the CDR1 and CDR2 loops are SEHNR and FQNEAQ. V is pared back by 9 bases and J by 1 base, with 12 bases lying between the germline termini. The CDR3 covers 13 residues, taking in both the cysteine and the phenylalanine. CDR3 DNA is the only sequence kept; it has 39 bases, read in frame from the first base. The V and J segments used are TRBV7-9 and TRBJ1-1; a confident D gene designation cannot be given. The sequence was obtained from an adult with mismatch repair-deficient cancer. The input for sequencing was PBMCs, taken 38 to 40 weeks after starting pembrolizumab. The CDR3 reads CASVDSGNTEAFF. The nucleotide sequence reads as follows: TGTGCCAGTGTGGACTCCGGGAACACTGAAGCTTTCTTT.